The following is a T cell receptor beta chain sequence with its context. Its cognate antigen is unknown. This sample is drawn from a study of T cells in localized non-small cell lung cancer. Only in-frame clones appear in the TCRdb table, and some are missing; sequencing was by immunoSEQ multiplex PCR. The table has more than 15,000 clones, approximately 90% seen once. Whole-study results and caveats: Exceeding tumor, uninvolved adjacent lung had the highest T cell clonality.

The germline gives CDR1 MNHNS, CDR2 SASEGT. Trimming left V 2 bases short and J 2 bases short, with 6 bases between. The CDR3 contains 13 residues. This clonotype was sampled from a female donor of 60 years or more with stage III squamous cell lung carcinoma. The material was peripheral blood, obtained before any cancer treatment. The rearrangement links TRBV6-1 to TRBJ1-2; D not certain. The CDR3 loop reads CASSEMGNYGYTF. The CDR3 DNA follows: TGTGCCAGCAGTGAAATGGGGAACTATGGCTACACCTTC.